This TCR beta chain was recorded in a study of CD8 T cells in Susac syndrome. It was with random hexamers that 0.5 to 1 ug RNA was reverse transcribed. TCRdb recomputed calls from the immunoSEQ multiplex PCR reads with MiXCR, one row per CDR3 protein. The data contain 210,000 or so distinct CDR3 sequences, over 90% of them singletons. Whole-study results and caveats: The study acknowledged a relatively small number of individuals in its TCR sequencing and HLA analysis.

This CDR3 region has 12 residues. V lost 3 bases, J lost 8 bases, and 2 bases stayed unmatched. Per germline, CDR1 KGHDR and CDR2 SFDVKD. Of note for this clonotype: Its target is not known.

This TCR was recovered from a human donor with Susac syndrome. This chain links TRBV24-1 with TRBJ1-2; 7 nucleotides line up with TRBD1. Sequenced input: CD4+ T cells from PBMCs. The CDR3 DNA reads TGTGCCACCAGTGATGGACAGGTCGGCTACACCTTC. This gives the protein CATSDGQVGYTF.